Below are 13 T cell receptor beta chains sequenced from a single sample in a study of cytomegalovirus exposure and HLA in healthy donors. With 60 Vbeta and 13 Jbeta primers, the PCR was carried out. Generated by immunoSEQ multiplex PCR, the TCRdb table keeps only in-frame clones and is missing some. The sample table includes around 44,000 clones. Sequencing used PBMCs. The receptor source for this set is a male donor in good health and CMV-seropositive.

In DNA form, the CDR3 reads TGTGCCAGCAGTTTAAGCGGGGGGGACGAGACCCAGTACTTC. Amino acids: CASSLSGGDETQYF. The chain uses TRBV28 and TRBJ2-5; 10 nucleotides match TRBD2. From germline, CDR1 is MDHEN and CDR2 SYDVKM. The ends lost 2 bases at V and 5 bases at J; junction bases unmatched: 2. The CDR3 has 14 residues.

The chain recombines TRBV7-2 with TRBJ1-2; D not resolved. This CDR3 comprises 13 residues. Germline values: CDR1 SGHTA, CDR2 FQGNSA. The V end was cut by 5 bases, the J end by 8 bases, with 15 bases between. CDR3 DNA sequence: TGTGCCAGCAGCCCCCTCCGGGAAGGCGGCTACACCTTC. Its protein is CASSPLREGGYTF.

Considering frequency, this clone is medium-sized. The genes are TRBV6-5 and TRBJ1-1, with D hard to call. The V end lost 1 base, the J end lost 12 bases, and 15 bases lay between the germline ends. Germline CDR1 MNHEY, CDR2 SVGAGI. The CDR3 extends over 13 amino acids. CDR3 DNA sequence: TGTGCCAGCAGTTACTTTGCAACGGGAGGATCTTTCTTT. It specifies CASSYFATGGSFF.

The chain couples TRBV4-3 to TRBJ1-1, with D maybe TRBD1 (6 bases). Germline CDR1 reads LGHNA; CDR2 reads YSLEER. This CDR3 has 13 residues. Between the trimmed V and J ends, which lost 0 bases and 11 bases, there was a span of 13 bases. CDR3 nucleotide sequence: TGCGCCAGCAGCCAAGATAGGGACACTTGGGCTTTCTTT. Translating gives CASSQDRDTWAFF.

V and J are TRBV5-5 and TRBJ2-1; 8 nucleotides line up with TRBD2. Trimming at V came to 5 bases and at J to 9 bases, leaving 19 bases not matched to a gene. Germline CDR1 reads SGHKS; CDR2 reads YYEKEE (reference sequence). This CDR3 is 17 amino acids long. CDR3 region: CASSPGGPLEWRTEQFF. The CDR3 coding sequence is TGTGCCAGCAGTCCGGGGGGGCCGTTGGAATGGAGGACTGAGCAGTTCTTC.

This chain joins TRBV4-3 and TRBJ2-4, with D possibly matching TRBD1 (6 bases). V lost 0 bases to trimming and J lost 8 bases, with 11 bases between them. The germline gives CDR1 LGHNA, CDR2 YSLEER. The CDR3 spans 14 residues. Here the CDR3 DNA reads TGCGCCAGCAGCCAAGATACAGGGTCGGACATTCAGTACTTC. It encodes CASSQDTGSDIQYF.

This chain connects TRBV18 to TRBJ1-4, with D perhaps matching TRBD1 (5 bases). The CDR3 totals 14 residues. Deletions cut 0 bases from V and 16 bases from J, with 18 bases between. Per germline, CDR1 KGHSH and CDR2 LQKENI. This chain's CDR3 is CASSPPGQPVSPFF. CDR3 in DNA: TGTGCCAGCTCACCACCGGGGCAGCCCGTGTCGCCGTTTTTT.

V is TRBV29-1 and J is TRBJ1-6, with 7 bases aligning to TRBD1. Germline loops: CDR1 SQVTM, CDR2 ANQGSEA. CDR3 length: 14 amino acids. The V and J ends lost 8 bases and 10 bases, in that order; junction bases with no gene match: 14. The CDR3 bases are TGCAGCCCTCCCCCGACAGGGCCTGGATCACCCCTCCACTTT. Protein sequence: CSPPPTGPGSPLHF.

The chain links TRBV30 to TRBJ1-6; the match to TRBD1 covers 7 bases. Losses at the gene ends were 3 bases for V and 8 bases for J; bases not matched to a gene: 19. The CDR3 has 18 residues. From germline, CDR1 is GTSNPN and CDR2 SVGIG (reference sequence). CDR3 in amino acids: CAWRSKVDRDFVDSPLHF. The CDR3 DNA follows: TGTGCCTGGAGGTCCAAGGTTGACAGGGACTTCGTCGATTCACCCCTCCACTTT.

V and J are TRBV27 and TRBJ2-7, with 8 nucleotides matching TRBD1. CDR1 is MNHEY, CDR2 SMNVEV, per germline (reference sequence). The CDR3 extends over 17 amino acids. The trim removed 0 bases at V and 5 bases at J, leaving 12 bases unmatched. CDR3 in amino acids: CASSLSRDRHILNEQYF. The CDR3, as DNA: TGTGCCAGCAGTTTATCGAGGGACAGGCATATACTAAACGAGCAGTACTTC.

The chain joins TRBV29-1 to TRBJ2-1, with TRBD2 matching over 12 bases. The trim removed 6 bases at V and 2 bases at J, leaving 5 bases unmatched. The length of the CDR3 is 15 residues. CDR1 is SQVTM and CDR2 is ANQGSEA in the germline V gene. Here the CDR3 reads CSVKLAGGPYNEQFF. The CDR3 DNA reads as TGCAGCGTCAAGCTAGCGGGGGGGCCCTACAATGAGCAGTTCTTC.

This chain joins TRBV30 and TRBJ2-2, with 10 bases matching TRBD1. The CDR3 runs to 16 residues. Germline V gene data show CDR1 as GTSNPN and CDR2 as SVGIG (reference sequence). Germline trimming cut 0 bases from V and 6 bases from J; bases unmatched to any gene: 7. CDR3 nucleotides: TGTGCCTGGAGTGTTAAAGGGACAGGGGAACCCGGGGAGCTGTTTTTT. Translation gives CAWSVKGTGEPGELFF.

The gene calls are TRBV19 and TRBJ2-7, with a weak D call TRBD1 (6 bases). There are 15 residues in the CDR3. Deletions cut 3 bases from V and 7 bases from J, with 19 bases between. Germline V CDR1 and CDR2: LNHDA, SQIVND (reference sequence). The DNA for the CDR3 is TGTGCCAGTAGTATTGGGGGCGGCCCCGTAATGGAGCAGTACTTC. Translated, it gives CASSIGGGPVMEQYF.